This record concerns one T cell receptor beta chain sequence. Its antigen remains unknown. Clones were read by immunoSEQ multiplex PCR, and TCRdb kept only the in-frame ones, dropping some. The table records roughly 180,000 clones, around nine tenths of them present only once. These data originate in a study of Ad26.COV2.S vaccination and SARS-CoV-2 variants. Germline V gene lookup returns CDR1 SGHDN and CDR2 FVKESK. The CDR3 loop spans 14 amino acids. The V gene end was trimmed by 4 bases and the J gene end by 4 bases; junction bases not matched to a gene: 4. Study conclusions and caveats: With respect to non-spike TCR breadth, vaccine and placebo recipients were similar. Total T cell responses, in the TCR breadth and depth analyses, may have been underestimated.

The chain is built from TRBV14 and TRBJ2-3, with TRBD2 matching over 8 bases. This clonotype was obtained from a human donor who had recovered from COVID-19. Sequencing used peripheral blood, obtained after recovery from COVID-19. The chain's CDR3 is CASSLGLAADTQYF. CDR3 sequence (DNA): TGTGCCAGCAGCCTAGGACTAGCCGCAGATACGCAGTATTTT.